This T cell receptor beta chain was identified during a study of Graves' ophthalmopathy and Graves' hyperthyroidism. RNA transcripts were the source from which TCR beta CDR3 regions were amplified. A first-round RT-PCR used HTBI primers, followed by a second-round multiplex PCR. One entry per CDR3 protein results from TCRdb running MiXCR on the multiplex PCR reads. The profile shows under 350,000 distinct CDR3 sequences, roughly 17% of them singletons. Trimming took off 5 bases at V and 0 bases at J, with 14 bases between the two ends. CDR3 length equals 16 residues. From germline, CDR1 is SGHAT and CDR2 FQNNGV. This clonotype was found many times.

The sample taken for sequencing was peripheral blood. The gene calls are TRBV11-2 and TRBJ1-5; no clear D gene. The clonotype was recovered from an adult man with Graves' ophthalmopathy. The CDR3 region has the DNA TGTGCCAGCAGCCCCGAAGGTGTACATAGCAATCAGCCCCAGCATTTT. Protein: CASSPEGVHSNQPQHF.